The T cell receptor beta chain under discussion was sequenced for a study of glioma-infiltrating T cells after dendritic cell vaccination (dated by TCRdb to 2015 to 2016). About the investigation overall: The cohort comprised 15 or so glioblastoma patients from Phase I and II dendritic cell vaccination trials, 9 newly diagnosed and 6 with recurrent disease. Between the early 2000s and the early 2010s, the patients were given dendritic cell vaccination pulsed with autologous tumor lysate. Three intradermal dendritic cell vaccine injections were administered to patients at biweekly intervals in the arm below the axilla. Deep sequencing of TCR beta CDR3 regions was used to quantify tumor-infiltrating lymphocyte content and compare tumor and blood repertoires in dendritic cell-vaccinated glioblastoma patients. Survival after dendritic cell vaccination was correlated with TCR sequencing metrics, including TIL content and tumor-blood repertoire overlap. To make the vaccine, monocyte-derived dendritic cells were cultured for seven days with IL-4 and GM-CSF and then pulsed overnight with autologous tumor lysate. Overall study results and their limits: After dendritic cell vaccination, a higher estimated pretreatment TIL content predicted longer time to progression and overall survival. No direct relationship between TCR clonality and survival was found, suggesting that a diverse polyclonal response may matter. The three-group TCR overlap response model was characterized as speculative, and prospective validation of the model was stated to be required. The cohort was small and heterogeneous, few patients had complete blood and tumor sets, and even fewer had initial-recurrent tumor pairs.

Using the immunoSEQ assay, TCRB CDR3 regions were amplified from 1.5 to 2 micrograms of genomic DNA, or from all available DNA when less than that was on hand. The multiplex PCR employed 60 forward primers targeting TCR V beta segments and 13 reverse primers targeting J beta segments. To estimate the number of reads per starting template, synthetic control templates were added to each sample at limiting dilution. Sequencing produced 87 bp reads on the Illumina HiSeq System. Regarding the original processing steps: PCR and sequencing errors were removed by a nearest neighbor algorithm that merged closely related sequences. TCR overlap was measured as the percentage of unique tumor TCR beta sequences also present in the same patient's peripheral blood. TCRdb holds this immuneACCESS table with in-frame rearrangements only. Some clones are missing; in checked studies, unresolved V genes explain under half, and the rest has no known cause. V, J and clone size are taken as reported in that table, and D and trimming were inferred from the DNA itself. Here the sample has 35,000 to 40,000 clones; just under 85% occur a single time. The top ten hold 7.5% to 10% of the sample.

Patients were selected on the basis of adequate residual fresh-frozen tumor tissue and more than two years of available survival data. None of the glioblastoma patients carried an isocitrate dehydrogenase mutation, although molecular status otherwise varied. PBMC collection took place before vaccination, two weeks after the third vaccination, and at tumor progression if progression occurred. The Qiagen DNeasy Blood extraction Kit was used for extraction of genomic DNA. Worth noting for this clone: The specificity of this receptor is unknown. Base qualities are not recorded, but no much larger clone differs from it by a single base.

Compared with germline, V lacks 5 bases and J lacks 7 bases; bases without a gene match: 8. The CDR3 measures 13 amino acids from cysteine to phenylalanine. Left in the record is the CDR3 DNA by itself, 39 bases read in frame from the first base. For CDR1 and CDR2, the germline V gene (reference sequence) lists PRHDT and FYEKMQ. The chain is encoded by TRBV13 joined to TRBJ2-7; 7 central bases correspond to TRBD2. Sample: blood, taken before dendritic cell vaccination. The TCR originated in a human donor with glioblastoma. The sequenced DNA is TGTGCCAGCAGCCCCCGGACTAGTTGGGAGCAGTACTTC. This encodes CASSPRTSWEQYF.